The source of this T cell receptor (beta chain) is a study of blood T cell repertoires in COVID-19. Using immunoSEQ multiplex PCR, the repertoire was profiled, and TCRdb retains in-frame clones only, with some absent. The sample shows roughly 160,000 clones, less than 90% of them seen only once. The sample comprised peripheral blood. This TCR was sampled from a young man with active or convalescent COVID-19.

The CDR3: CASSLGTLKETQYF. The CDR3 region has the DNA TGTGCCAGCAGCTTAGGGACTCTTAAAGAGACCCAGTACTTC. The chain recombines TRBV7-8 with TRBJ2-5, with TRBD2 as a possible D gene (5 bases). CDR3 length equals 14 residues. The germline V and J ends were trimmed by 1 base and 3 bases, with 9 bases remaining between them. In germline, CDR1 is SGHVS, CDR2 FQNEAQ.